This T cell receptor (beta chain) was identified during a study of a mutant IDH1 vaccine in newly diagnosed glioma. Findings of the study overall: The vaccine induced immune responses, and these occurred in roughly 95% of patients.

Generated by immunoSEQ multiplex PCR, the TCRdb table keeps only in-frame clones and is missing some. The table has roughly 38,000 clones, approximately 78% seen once. The ends were cut back, 8 bases at V and 0 bases at J, with 10 bases in the middle. CDR1 SGHTA and CDR2 FQGTGA come from the germline V gene. This CDR3 is 13 amino acids long. Time point: baseline, week 1 (first vaccination visit). Treatment: pre-vaccination baseline after standard-of-care therapy. Each astrocytoma in the donors was new, WHO grade 3 or 4, IDH1-mutant and ATRX-lost. Worth noting for this clone: Antigen: not known.

The material was PBMCs, obtained from a glioma patient treated with radiotherapy, temozolomide or both. The source of this sequence is a middle-aged man with glioma. Some clones in this sample may be carry-over from other donors' samples. The chain joins TRBV7-3 to TRBJ1-1; D possibly corresponds to TRBD1 (6 bases). The CDR3: CASGRGMNTEAFF. CDR3 nucleotide sequence: TGTGCCAGCGGCAGGGGAATGAACACTGAAGCTTTCTTT.